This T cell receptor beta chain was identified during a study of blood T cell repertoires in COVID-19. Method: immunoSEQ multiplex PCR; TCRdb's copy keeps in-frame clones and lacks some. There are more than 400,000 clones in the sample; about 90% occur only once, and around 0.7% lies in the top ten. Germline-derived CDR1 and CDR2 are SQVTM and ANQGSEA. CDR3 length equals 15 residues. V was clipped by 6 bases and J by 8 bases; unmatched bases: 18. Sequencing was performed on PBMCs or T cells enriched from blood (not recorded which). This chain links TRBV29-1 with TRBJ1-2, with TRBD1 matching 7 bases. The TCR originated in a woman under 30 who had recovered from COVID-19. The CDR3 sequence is CSVGQIADSGKGYTF. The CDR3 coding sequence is TGCAGCGTGGGACAGATCGCTGATTCTGGGAAAGGCTACACCTTC.